Listed here are 27 T cell receptor beta chains from one sample, sequenced in a study of patients and donors after allogeneic stem cell transplantation. MiXCR was run by TCRdb on the RT-PCR reads, yielding one entry per CDR3 protein. The sample lists hundreds of thousands of distinct CDR3 sequences, around 15% occurring once. Material: blood, either unsorted or a sorted T cell fraction (not recorded which). Every receptor here comes from a human donor who was either an allogeneic HSCT recipient or a stem cell or donor lymphocyte infusion donor (not recorded which). It is not recorded whose cells these are; they may come from a transplant donor.

This clonotype was seen ten or more times. The chain recombines TRBV5-1 with TRBJ2-1, with D unresolved. This CDR3 is built from 16 residues. The germline gives CDR1 SGHRS, CDR2 YFSETQ. Between the trimmed V and J ends, which lost 1 base and 0 bases, there was a span of 11 bases. The CDR3 here is CASSLIAVPSYNEQFF. The CDR3 region has the DNA TGCGCCAGCAGCTTGATTGCGGTCCCCTCCTACAATGAGCAGTTCTTC.

V is TRBV5-1 and J is TRBJ2-3; TRBD1 matches at 7 bases. The CDR3 totals 16 residues. V lost 0 bases to trimming and J lost 2 bases; unmatched junction nucleotides: 6. The germline gives CDR1 SGHRS, CDR2 YFSETQ. As DNA, the CDR3 is TGCGCCAGCAGCTTGGACCCCGACAGGGCCACAGATACGCAGTATTTT. This gives the protein CASSLDPDRATDTQYF.

The V and J genes are TRBV5-4 and TRBJ2-1; no firm D call. This CDR3 spans 15 amino acids. Looked up from germline, CDR1 is SGHNT and CDR2 is YYREEE (reference sequence). The V end was cut by 0 bases, the J end by 2 bases, with 9 bases between. CDR3 in DNA: TGTGCCAGCAGCTTGGGACTTGAGCCCTACAATGAGCAGTTCTTC. Translating gives CASSLGLEPYNEQFF.

This clonotype was detected only a few times. V usage is TRBV6-2 or TRBV6-3 and J usage is TRBJ2-7; 8 nucleotides match TRBD1. This CDR3 has 14 amino acids. The germline V gene has CDR1 MNHEY and CDR2 SVGEGT. After removal of 6 bases from V and 2 bases from J, the junction contained 6 bases not matched to a gene. This chain's CDR3 is CASRQGGWAYEQYF. In DNA, the CDR3 is TGTGCCAGCAGACAGGGGGGATGGGCCTACGAGCAGTACTTC.

This clonotype has a handful of counts. The J gene is TRBJ2-1, the V gene TRBV3-1; perhaps TRBD2 as D (6 bases). CDR1 is LGHDT and CDR2 is YNNKEL in the germline V gene (reference sequence). The CDR3 runs 13 residues. V dropped 3 bases and J dropped 8 bases, with 11 bases sitting between them. CDR3 protein: CASSQLAWYEQFF. The CDR3 DNA sequence: TGTGCCAGCAGCCAGCTAGCGTGGTATGAGCAGTTCTTC.

This clonotype was counted between two and nine times. This sequence joins TRBV29-1 and TRBJ2-5; weak D call: TRBD1 (6 bases). CDR1 is SQVTM, CDR2 ANQGSEA, per germline. V lost 4 bases, J lost 4 bases, and 10 bases lay in between. The CDR3 covers 12 residues. CDR3 DNA sequence: TGCAGCGTTGGTCAGGGGCGAGAGACCCAGTACTTC. Residues: CSVGQGRETQYF.

This clonotype was seen more than once but under ten times. The chain couples TRBV2 to TRBJ2-4; maybe TRBD1 (6 bases). The CDR3 has 14 amino acids. V gave up 6 bases and J gave up 1 base, with 10 bases separating them. Germline lookup yields CDR1 SNHLY and CDR2 FYNNEI. The CDR3 region is CASRAGVAKNIQYF. The DNA for the CDR3 is TGTGCCAGCAGAGCAGGGGTTGCCAAAAACATTCAGTACTTC.

This rearrangement joins TRBV6-1 to TRBJ2-7; 11 bases match TRBD2. This CDR3 has 15 residues. V shed 4 bases, J shed 0 bases, and the junction held 2 bases outside the gene matches. Germline CDR1 MNHNS, CDR2 SASEGT. DNA for the CDR3: TGTGCCAGCAGTGCGACTAGCGGGATCTCCTACGAGCAGTACTTC. Residues: CASSATSGISYEQYF.

This clonotype was observed a few times. V is TRBV15 and J is TRBJ1-1; no definite D call. This CDR3 comprises 16 residues. V was shortened by 0 bases and J by 1 base, with 12 bases between the two germline ends. Germline CDR1 and CDR2: LNHNV and YYDKDF (reference sequence). The CDR3 sequence is CATSRDANSKNTEAFF. DNA of the CDR3: TGTGCCACCAGCAGAGATGCCAACTCCAAGAACACTGAAGCTTTCTTT. Based on the CDR3 plus reference TRBV15 and TRBJ1-1, the full variable domain is DAMVIQNPRYQVTQFGKPVTLSCSQTLNHNVMYWYQQKSSQAPKLLFHYYDKDFNNEADTPDNFQSRRPNTSFCFLDIRSPGLGDTAMYLCATSRDANSKNTEAFFGQGTRLTVV.

Regarding this clonotype: This CDR3 fails to terminate in the conserved phenylalanine or tryptophan, so it likely reflects a read error. The CDR3 loop reads CSVRGHNTEAFL. The DNA of the CDR3 is TGCAGCGTTCGAGGACACAACACTGAAGCTTTCCTT. This chain links TRBV29-1 with TRBJ1-1; D possibly corresponds to TRBD1 (5 bases). CDR3 length: 12 amino acids. Trimming took 5 bases from V and 2 from J, leaving 9 bases between them. Germline assignment: CDR1 SQVTM and CDR2 ANQGSEA.

This chain uses TRBV20-1 with TRBJ2-1; D might be TRBD1 (6 bases). V lost 1 base to trimming and J lost 3 bases, with 19 bases between them. Per the germline V gene, CDR1 is DFQATT and CDR2 is SNEGSKA (reference sequence). The CDR3 is 17 residues long. CDR3 sequence: CSARVAPGQGNYNEQFF. Written as DNA, the CDR3 is TGCAGTGCTAGAGTGGCACCGGGACAAGGGAACTACAATGAGCAGTTCTTC.

The V call is TRBV18, the J call TRBJ2-7; 12 nucleotides line up with TRBD2. Germline CDR1 KGHSH, CDR2 LQKENI. With V trimmed by 4 bases and J by 0 bases, 1 base remained unmatched. CDR3 length equals 15 residues. The CDR3 loop reads CASSRLAGDSYEQYF. The CDR3 coding sequence is TGTGCCAGCTCACGACTAGCGGGGGACTCCTACGAGCAGTACTTC.

Many counts were recorded for this clonotype. The chain is built from TRBV7-6 and TRBJ2-1; D possibly corresponds to TRBD2 (5 bases). Germline V gene data show CDR1 as SGHVS and CDR2 as FNYEAQ. The CDR3 has 16 residues. Trimming cost V 1 base and J 0 bases, with 10 bases left between them. The CDR3 protein is CASSLELAHSYNEQFF. CDR3 sequence (DNA): TGTGCCAGCAGCTTAGAGCTAGCCCACTCCTACAATGAGCAGTTCTTC. The full variable domain, rest sourced from reference TRBV7-6 and TRBJ2-1, is GAGVSQSPRYKVTKRGQDVALRCDPISGHVSLYWYRQALGQGPEFLTYFNYEAQQDKSGLPNDRFSAERPEGSISTLTIQRTEQRDSAMYRCASSLELAHSYNEQFFGPGTRLTVL.

This sequence joins TRBV2 and TRBJ2-6; D unresolved. The CDR3 length is 15 residues. Trimming took 4 bases from V and 1 from J, leaving 8 bases between them. Per germline, CDR1 SNHLY and CDR2 FYNNEI. CDR3 nucleotide sequence: TGTGCCAGCAGTGCAGTGGAGTCTGGGGCCAACGTCCTGACTTTC. Encoded protein: CASSAVESGANVLTF.

J is TRBJ2-7 and V is TRBV5-1; 11 nucleotides align to TRBD2. The CDR3 contains 16 residues. Germline V gene data show CDR1 as SGHRS and CDR2 as YFSETQ. The trim removed 4 bases at V and 5 bases at J, leaving 11 bases unmatched. The CDR3, as DNA: TGCGCCAGCAGCGGTGGGGCACTAGCGGGAGCCGACGAGCAGTACTTC. Residues: CASSGGALAGADEQYF.

The table lists this clonotype with many counts. The chain carries TRBV9 and TRBJ1-1, with 7 nucleotides matching TRBD1. Germline V gives CDR1 SGDLS, CDR2 YYNGEE. The J segment lost 5 bases and the V segment lost 1 base, leaving 2 bases of the junction unmatched. This CDR3 comprises 13 residues. The DNA of the CDR3 is TGTGCCAGCAGCGTAATACAGGGGACTGAAGCTTTCTTT. It translates to CASSVIQGTEAFF. The full variable domain, rest sourced from reference TRBV9 and TRBJ1-1, is DSGVTQTPKHLITATGQRVTLRCSPRSGDLSVYWYQQSLDQGLQFLIQYYNGEERAKGNILERFSAQQFPDLHSELNLSSLELGDSALYFCASSVIQGTEAFFGQGTRLTVV.

This clonotype was counted a few times. V usage is TRBV6-5 and J usage is TRBJ2-2; 9 bases align to TRBD1. There are 17 residues in the CDR3. Germline V gene sequence: CDR1 MNHEY, CDR2 SVGAGI. Unmatched junction bases numbered 7, after V lost 1 base and J lost 4 bases. The chain's CDR3 is CASSYLPGTGITGELFF. The CDR3 region has the DNA TGTGCCAGCAGTTACTTGCCCGGGACAGGGATCACCGGGGAGCTGTTTTTT.

This clonotype appeared many times. The chain joins TRBV2 to TRBJ1-4; TRBD1 aligns across 8 bases. The CDR3 covers 15 residues. In germline, CDR1 is SNHLY, CDR2 FYNNEI. V was pared by 3 bases and J by 8 bases, with 8 bases of the junction left unmatched. DNA of the CDR3: TGTGCCAGCAGTGACAGGGGGCGTGTTGGGGAAAAACTGTTTTTT. It yields the protein CASSDRGRVGEKLFF.

The chain carries TRBV18 and TRBJ2-3; TRBD2 aligns across 8 bases. This CDR3 is built from 14 residues. Germline V gene data show CDR1 as KGHSH and CDR2 as LQKENI. With V trimmed by 1 base and J by 9 bases, 6 bases remained unmatched. The CDR3 here is CASSPQREMITQYF. CDR3 coding DNA: TGTGCCAGCTCACCACAGCGGGAGATGATCACGCAGTATTTT.

There are a few counts of this clonotype. The chain uses TRBV29-1 and TRBJ2-5; 8 nucleotides align to TRBD1. Germline CDR1 is SQVTM and CDR2 is ANQGSEA. CDR3 length: 15 residues. After removal of 4 bases from V and 9 bases from J, the junction contained 16 bases not matched to a gene. DNA for the CDR3: TGCAGCGTTGGATTCTTGACAGGGGCGTATACGGCCCAGTACTTC. Amino acids: CSVGFLTGAYTAQYF. Based on the CDR3 plus reference TRBV29-1 and TRBJ2-5, the full variable domain is SAVISQKPSRDICQRGTSLTIQCQVDSQVTMMFWYRQQPGQSLTLIATANQGSEATYESGFVIDKFPISRPNLTFSTLTVSNMSPEDSSIYLCSVGFLTGAYTAQYFGPGTRLLVL.

This clonotype came up a few times. This chain joins TRBV7-2 and TRBJ2-2, with TRBD2 matching over 11 bases. CDR1 and CDR2 (germline): SGHTA, FQGNSA. The J segment lost 8 bases and the V segment lost 5 bases, leaving 7 bases of the junction unmatched. The CDR3 contains 15 residues. The CDR3 sequence is CASSRTSGGWGELFF. The CDR3 nucleotides read TGTGCCAGCAGCAGAACTAGCGGGGGATGGGGGGAGCTGTTTTTT.

The chain carries TRBV20-1 and TRBJ2-7; D possibly matches TRBD1 or TRBD2 (5 bases each). Trimming took off 6 bases at V and 3 bases at J, with 18 bases between the two ends. Germline V gene sequence: CDR1 DFQATT, CDR2 SNEGSKA (reference sequence). The CDR3 extends over 14 amino acids. CDR3 DNA: TGCAGTGCCCACCCCGGACTTAGGGGCTACGAGCAGTACTTC. This codes for CSAHPGLRGYEQYF.

This clonotype was seen more than once but under ten times. J is TRBJ2-1 and V is TRBV9, with 7 bases identical to TRBD1. The CDR3 consists of 15 residues. V lost 0 bases to trimming and J lost 8 bases; unmatched junction nucleotides: 8. The germline CDR1 and CDR2 sequences are SGDLS and YYNGEE. CDR3 coding DNA: TGTGCCAGCAGCGTAGTAGAGGGGGCCAGTCATGAGCAGTTCTTC. Encoded protein: CASSVVEGASHEQFF.

The sample holds one count of this clonotype. The rearrangement uses TRBV7-9 and TRBJ2-6; TRBD2 might be the D (6 bases). Germline loops: CDR1 SEHNR, CDR2 FQNEAQ (reference sequence). V was cut by 6 bases and J by 2 bases, with 8 bases left in between. This CDR3 is 14 amino acids long. The CDR3 is CASSRRAGANVLTF. In DNA form, the CDR3 reads TGTGCCAGCAGTCGGAGGGCTGGGGCCAACGTCCTGACTTTC.

CDR3 sequence: CASNPGRRAKNIQYF. The DNA of the CDR3 is TGTGCCAGCAACCCGGGACGGCGAGCCAAAAACATTCAGTACTTC. This chain links TRBV6-1 with TRBJ2-4; D could derive from TRBD1 or TRBD2 (5 bases each). Germline V gene data show CDR1 as MNHNS and CDR2 as SASEGT. V lost 7 bases and J 0 bases, leaving 13 bases between the germline ends. This CDR3 has 15 residues.

The chain joins TRBV27 to TRBJ2-1; 11 positions agree with TRBD2. After removal of 6 bases from V and 7 bases from J, the junction contained 8 bases not matched to a gene. The CDR3 loop spans 15 amino acids. Germline V gene sequence: CDR1 MNHEY, CDR2 SMNVEV (reference sequence). CDR3 coding DNA: TGTGCCAGCAGCGCCCCGGGACTAGCGGAAAATGAGCAGTTCTTC. The encoded protein is CASSAPGLAENEQFF.

In this sample, this clonotype turned up many times. A read error may account for a junction end that differs from germline. This chain uses TRBV12-3 or TRBV12-4 with TRBJ2-1; D unclear. The CDR3 extends over 13 amino acids. CDR3 in amino acids: CASSFGSYNEQFF. CDR3 nucleotides: TGTGCCAGTAGTTTCGGGTCCTACAATGAGCAGTTCTTC.